The 5 T cell receptor beta chains given below trace back to one sample, sequenced in a study of blood T cell repertoires in COVID-19. The assay was immunoSEQ multiplex PCR, and TCRdb's table has in-frame clones only and misses some. The sample holds about 150,000 clones, around 80% seen once. Sequenced input: peripheral blood. These receptors came from a human donor with acute or convalescent COVID-19. The donor label of this sample is uncertain.

J is TRBJ2-7 and V is TRBV2; 8 nucleotides line up with TRBD2. The CDR3 is made up of 14 amino acids. Germline trimming cut 7 bases from V and 2 bases from J; bases unmatched to any gene: 7. CDR1 SNHLY and CDR2 FYNNEI come from the germline V gene. The CDR3: CASKSSGGAYEQYF. In DNA form, the CDR3 reads TGTGCCAGCAAATCAAGCGGGGGAGCCTACGAGCAGTACTTC.

The chain has TRBV2 and TRBJ1-2; 9 bases are shared with TRBD1. There are 14 residues in the CDR3. Germline-derived CDR1 and CDR2 are SNHLY and FYNNEI. V was pared by 4 bases and J by 5 bases, with 5 bases of the junction left unmatched. Here the CDR3 reads CASSGKGQGYGYTF. The CDR3 DNA reads TGTGCCAGCAGTGGGAAGGGACAGGGTTATGGCTACACCTTC.

This chain joins TRBV19 and TRBJ2-5; D is possibly TRBD1 (6 bases). This CDR3 has 14 residues. V was shortened by 5 bases and J by 5 bases, with 15 bases between the two germline ends. CDR1 is LNHDA and CDR2 is SQIVND in the germline V gene (reference sequence). CDR3 DNA sequence: TGTGCCAGTAGTCAATCAGGGGTCCGGGAGACCCAGTACTTC. Translation: CASSQSGVRETQYF.

The CDR3 DNA is TGTGCCAGCAGCGGGGCGGGGGGGAGCACAGATACGCAGTATTTT. It encodes CASSGAGGSTDTQYF. V and J are TRBV5-6 and TRBJ2-3; 9 bases are a match to TRBD2. CDR1 SGHDT and CDR2 YYEEEE come from the germline V gene. The CDR3 is 15 residues long. V shed 4 bases, J shed 0 bases, and the junction held 3 bases outside the gene matches.

J is TRBJ2-3 and V is TRBV19; maybe TRBD1 (5 bases). The CDR3 sequence is 16 residues long. With 0 bases removed from V and 3 bases from J, the gap between germline ends came to 13 bases. Germline V gene data show CDR1 as LNHDA and CDR2 as SQIVND (reference sequence). The CDR3 spells CASSIDRQGWTDTQYF. In DNA form, the CDR3 reads TGTGCCAGTAGTATAGATCGGCAGGGATGGACAGATACGCAGTATTTT.